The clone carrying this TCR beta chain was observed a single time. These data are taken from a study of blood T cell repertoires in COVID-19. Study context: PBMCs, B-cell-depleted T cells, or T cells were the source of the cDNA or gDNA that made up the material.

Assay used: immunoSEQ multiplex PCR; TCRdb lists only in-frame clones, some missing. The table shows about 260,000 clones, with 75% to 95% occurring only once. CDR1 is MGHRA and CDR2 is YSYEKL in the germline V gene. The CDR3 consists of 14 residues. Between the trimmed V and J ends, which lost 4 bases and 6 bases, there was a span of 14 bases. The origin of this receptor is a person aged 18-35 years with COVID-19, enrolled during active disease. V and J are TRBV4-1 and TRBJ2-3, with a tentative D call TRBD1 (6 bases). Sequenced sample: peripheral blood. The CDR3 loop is CASSPHLTGDTQYF. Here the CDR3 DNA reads TGCGCCAGCAGCCCCCACCTCACAGGGGATACGCAGTATTTT.